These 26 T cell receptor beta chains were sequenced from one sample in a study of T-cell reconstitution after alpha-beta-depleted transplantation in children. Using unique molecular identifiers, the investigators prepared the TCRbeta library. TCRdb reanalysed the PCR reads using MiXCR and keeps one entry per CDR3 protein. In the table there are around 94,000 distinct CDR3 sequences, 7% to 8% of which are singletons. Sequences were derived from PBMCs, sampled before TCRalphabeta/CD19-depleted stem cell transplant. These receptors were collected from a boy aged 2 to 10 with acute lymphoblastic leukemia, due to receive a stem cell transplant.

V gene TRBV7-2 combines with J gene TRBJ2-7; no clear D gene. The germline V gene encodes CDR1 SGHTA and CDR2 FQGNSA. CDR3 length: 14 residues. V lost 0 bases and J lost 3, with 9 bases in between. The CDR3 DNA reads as TGTGCCAGCAGCTTAGCGCGGCAGAACTACGAGCAGTACTTC. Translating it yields CASSLARQNYEQYF.

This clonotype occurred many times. The CDR3 DNA follows: TGTGCCAGCAGTGAATTTGGAGGGACAGGGGGAGAGACCCAGTACTTC. It is translated as CASSEFGGTGGETQYF. The chain recombines TRBV6-1 with TRBJ2-5; 11 bases agree with TRBD1. Germline CDR1 MNHNS, CDR2 SASEGT. V lost 2 bases to trimming and J lost 4 bases; unmatched junction nucleotides: 6. The CDR3 has 16 residues.

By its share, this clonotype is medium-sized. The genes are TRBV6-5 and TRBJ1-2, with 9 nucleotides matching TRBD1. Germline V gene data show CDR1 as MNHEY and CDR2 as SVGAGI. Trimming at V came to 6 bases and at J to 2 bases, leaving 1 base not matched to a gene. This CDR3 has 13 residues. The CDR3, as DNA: TGTGCCAGCAGCGGGACAGGGAACTATGGCTACACCTTC. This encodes CASSGTGNYGYTF.

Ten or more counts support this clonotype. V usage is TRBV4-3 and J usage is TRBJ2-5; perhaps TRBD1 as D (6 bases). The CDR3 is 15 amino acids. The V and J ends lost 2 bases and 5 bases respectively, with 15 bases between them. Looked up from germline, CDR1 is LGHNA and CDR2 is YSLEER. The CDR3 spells CASSQLPGVSETQYF. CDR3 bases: TGCGCCAGCAGCCAACTTCCAGGGGTGAGCGAGACCCAGTACTTC.

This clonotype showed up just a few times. The CDR3 DNA follows: TGTGCCACCAGAAGGGGACAGGAGAACTATGGCTACACCTTC. Residues: CATRRGQENYGYTF. The V call is TRBV15, the J call TRBJ1-2; TRBD1 agrees at 8 bases. The length of the CDR3 is 14 residues. Germline CDR1 reads LNHNV; CDR2 reads YYDKDF (reference sequence). Trimming took 6 bases from V and 2 from J; bases not matched to a gene: 5.

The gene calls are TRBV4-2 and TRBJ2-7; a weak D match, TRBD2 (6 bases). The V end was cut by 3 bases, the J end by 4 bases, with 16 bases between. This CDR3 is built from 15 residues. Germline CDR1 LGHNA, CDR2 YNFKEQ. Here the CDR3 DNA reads TGTGCCAGCAGCCATTTCGGGGGTGGGGATTACGAGCAGTACTTC. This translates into CASSHFGGGDYEQYF.

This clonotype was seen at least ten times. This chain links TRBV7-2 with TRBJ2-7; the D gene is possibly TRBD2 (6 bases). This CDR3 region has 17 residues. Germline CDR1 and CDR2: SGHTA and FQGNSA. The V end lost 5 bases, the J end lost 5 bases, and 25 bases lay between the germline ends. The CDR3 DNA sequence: TGTGCCAGCAGCCCAGCACCGGGACTCGCCTTGAGGAACGAGCAGTACTTC. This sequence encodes CASSPAPGLALRNEQYF.

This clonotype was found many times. CDR3 nucleotides: TGTGCCAGCAGCTTAGACCTAGCGGGGACGAGTGATACGCAGTATTTT. This codes for CASSLDLAGTSDTQYF. This chain joins TRBV7-2 and TRBJ2-3, with 9 positions matching TRBD2. The CDR3 covers 16 residues. Germline V gene sequence: CDR1 SGHTA, CDR2 FQGNSA. The V segment lost 1 base and the J segment 6 bases; nucleotides outside the gene matches: 8.

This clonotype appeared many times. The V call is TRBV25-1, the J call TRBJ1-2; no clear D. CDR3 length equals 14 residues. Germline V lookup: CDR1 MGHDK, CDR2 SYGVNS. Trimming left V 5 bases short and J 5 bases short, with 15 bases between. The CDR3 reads CASSRPGGKYGYTF. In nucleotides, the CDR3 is TGTGCCAGCAGTCGGCCCGGAGGGAAATATGGCTACACCTTC.

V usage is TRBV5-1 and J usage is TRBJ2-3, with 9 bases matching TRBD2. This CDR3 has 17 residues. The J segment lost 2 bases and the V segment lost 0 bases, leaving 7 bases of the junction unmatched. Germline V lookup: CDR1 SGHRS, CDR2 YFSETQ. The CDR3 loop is CASSLEASGTLTDTQYF. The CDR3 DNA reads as TGCGCCAGCAGCTTGGAGGCTAGCGGGACCCTCACAGATACGCAGTATTTT. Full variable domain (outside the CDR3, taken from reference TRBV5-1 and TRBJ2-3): KAGVTQTPRYLIKTRGQQVTLSCSPISGHRSVSWYQQTPGQGLQFLFEYFSETQRNKGNFPGRFSGRQFSNSRSEMNVSTLELGDSALYLCASSLEASGTLTDTQYFGPGTRLTVL.

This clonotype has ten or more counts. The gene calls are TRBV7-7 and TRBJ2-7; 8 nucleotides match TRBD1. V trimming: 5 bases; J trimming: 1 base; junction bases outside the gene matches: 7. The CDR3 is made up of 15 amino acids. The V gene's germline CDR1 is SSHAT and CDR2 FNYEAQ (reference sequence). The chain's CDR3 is CASSQGAAGSYEQYF. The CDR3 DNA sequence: TGTGCCAGCAGCCAGGGGGCGGCAGGTTCCTACGAGCAGTACTTC.

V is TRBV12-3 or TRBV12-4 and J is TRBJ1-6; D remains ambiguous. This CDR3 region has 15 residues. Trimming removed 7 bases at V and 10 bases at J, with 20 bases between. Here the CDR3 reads CASTVTNGRRSPLHF. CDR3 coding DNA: TGTGCCAGCACCGTGACGAACGGGAGGAGGTCACCCCTCCACTTT.

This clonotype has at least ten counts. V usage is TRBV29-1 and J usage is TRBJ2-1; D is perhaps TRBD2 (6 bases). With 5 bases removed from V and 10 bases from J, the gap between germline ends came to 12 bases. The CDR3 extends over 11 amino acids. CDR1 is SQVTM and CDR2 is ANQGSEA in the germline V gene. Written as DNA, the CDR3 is TGCAGCGTTCTGGGGGGAGGCGAGCAGTTCTTC. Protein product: CSVLGGGEQFF.

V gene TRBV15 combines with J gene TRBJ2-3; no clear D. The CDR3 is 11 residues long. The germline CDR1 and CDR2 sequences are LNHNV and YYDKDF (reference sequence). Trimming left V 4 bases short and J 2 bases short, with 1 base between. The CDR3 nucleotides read TGTGCCACCAGCACCACAGATACGCAGTATTTT. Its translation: CATSTTDTQYF.

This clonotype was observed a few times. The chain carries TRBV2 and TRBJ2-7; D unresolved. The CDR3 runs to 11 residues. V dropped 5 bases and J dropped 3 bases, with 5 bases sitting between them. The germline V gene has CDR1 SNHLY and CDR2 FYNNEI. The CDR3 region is CASSPLYEQYF. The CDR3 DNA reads TGTGCCAGCAGTCCTCTCTACGAGCAGTACTTC.

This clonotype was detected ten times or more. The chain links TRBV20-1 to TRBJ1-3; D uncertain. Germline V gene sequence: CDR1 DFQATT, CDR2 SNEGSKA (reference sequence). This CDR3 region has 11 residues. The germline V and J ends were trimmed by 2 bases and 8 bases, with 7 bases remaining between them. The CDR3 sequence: CSARSVDTIYF. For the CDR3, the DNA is TGCAGTGCTAGATCAGTGGACACCATATATTTT.

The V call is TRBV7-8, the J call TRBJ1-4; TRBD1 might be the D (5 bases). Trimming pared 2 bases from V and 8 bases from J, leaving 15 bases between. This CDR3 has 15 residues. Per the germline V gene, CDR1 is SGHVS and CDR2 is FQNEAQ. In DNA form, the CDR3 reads TGTGCCAGCAGCTTATCCCCAGGGTTCTCCGAAAAACTGTTTTTT. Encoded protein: CASSLSPGFSEKLFF.

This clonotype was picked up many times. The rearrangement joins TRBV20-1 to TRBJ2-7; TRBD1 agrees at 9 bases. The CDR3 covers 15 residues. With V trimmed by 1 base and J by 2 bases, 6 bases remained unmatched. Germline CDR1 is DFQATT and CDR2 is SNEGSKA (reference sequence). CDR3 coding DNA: TGCAGTGCTAGAGGCGGGACAGGGTTTCCCTACGAGCAGTACTTC. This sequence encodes CSARGGTGFPYEQYF.

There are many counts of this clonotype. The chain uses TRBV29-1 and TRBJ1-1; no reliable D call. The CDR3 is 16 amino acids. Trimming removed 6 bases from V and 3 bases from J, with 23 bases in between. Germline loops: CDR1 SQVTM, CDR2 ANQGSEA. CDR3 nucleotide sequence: TGCAGCGTCGTTCCGACTTTCCTGTTGGCGGACACTGAAGCTTTCTTT. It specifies CSVVPTFLLADTEAFF. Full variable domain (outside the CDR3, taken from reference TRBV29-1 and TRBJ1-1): SAVISQKPSRDICQRGTSLTIQCQVDSQVTMMFWYRQQPGQSLTLIATANQGSEATYESGFVIDKFPISRPNLTFSTLTVSNMSPEDSSIYLCSVVPTFLLADTEAFFGQGTRLTVV.

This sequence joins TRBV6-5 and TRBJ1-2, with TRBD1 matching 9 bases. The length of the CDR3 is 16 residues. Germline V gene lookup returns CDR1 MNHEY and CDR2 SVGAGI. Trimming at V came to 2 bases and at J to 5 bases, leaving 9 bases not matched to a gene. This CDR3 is CASSYARRTGEYGYTF. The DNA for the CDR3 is TGTGCCAGCAGTTACGCAAGAAGGACAGGGGAATATGGCTACACCTTC.

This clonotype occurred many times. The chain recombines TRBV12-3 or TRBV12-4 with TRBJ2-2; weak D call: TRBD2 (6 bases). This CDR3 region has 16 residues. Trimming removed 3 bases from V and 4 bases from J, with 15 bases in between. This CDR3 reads CASSLLGTQLTGELFF. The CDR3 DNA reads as TGTGCCAGCAGTTTGTTGGGGACTCAACTCACCGGGGAGCTGTTTTTT.

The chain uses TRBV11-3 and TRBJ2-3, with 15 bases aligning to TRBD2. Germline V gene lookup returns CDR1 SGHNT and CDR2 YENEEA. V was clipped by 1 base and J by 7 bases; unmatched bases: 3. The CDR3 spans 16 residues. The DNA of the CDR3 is TGTGCCAGCAGCTTAGGCGGGACTAGCGGGGGGAATACGCAGTATTTT. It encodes CASSLGGTSGGNTQYF.

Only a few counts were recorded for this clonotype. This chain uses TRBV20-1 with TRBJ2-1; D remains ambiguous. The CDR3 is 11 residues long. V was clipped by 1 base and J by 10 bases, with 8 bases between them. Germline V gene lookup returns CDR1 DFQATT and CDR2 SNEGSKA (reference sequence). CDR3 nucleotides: TGCAGTGCTAGAGCTTACGGGGAGCAGTTCTTC. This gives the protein CSARAYGEQFF.

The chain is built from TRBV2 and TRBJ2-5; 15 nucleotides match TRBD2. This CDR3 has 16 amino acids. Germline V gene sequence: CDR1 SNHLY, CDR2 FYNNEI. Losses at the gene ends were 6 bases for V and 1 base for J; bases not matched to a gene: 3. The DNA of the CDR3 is TGTGCCAGCAGCCGGACTAGCGGGGGGGCCCAAGAGACCCAGTACTTC. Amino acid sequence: CASSRTSGGAQETQYF.

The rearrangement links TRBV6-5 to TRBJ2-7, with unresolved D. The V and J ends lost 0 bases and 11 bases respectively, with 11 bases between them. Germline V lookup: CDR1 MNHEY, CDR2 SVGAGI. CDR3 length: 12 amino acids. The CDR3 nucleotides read TGTGCCAGCAGTTACTCGATAACCTACGAGTACTTC. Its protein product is CASSYSITYEYF.

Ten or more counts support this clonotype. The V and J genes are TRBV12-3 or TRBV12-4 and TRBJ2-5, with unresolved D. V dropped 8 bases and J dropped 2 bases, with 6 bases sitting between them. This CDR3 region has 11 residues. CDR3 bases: TGTGCCAGCGCCGTTCAAGAGACCCAGTACTTC. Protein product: CASAVQETQYF.